The 24 T cell receptor beta chains listed next were all sequenced from one sample in a study of beta chain features in type 1 diabetes. Overall study findings and caveats: Significant though moderate, a shortening of TCRB CDR3s appeared in all four CD4+ subsets of Type 1 diabetes patients.

Antigens of these TCRs are unknown. TCRB transcripts that were expressed got sequenced, as all of the isolated RNA had been reverse transcribed. Clones were read by immunoSEQ multiplex PCR, and TCRdb kept only the in-frame ones, dropping some. Of around 160,000 clones listed, 9% were seen once; the top ten hold 0.7%. Input material: central memory CD4+ T cells from blood. These receptors originate from a woman under 40 with type 1 diabetes.

The table lists this clone with a few counts. V usage is TRBV6-1 and J usage is TRBJ1-4; D ambiguous. CDR3 length: 14 amino acids. CDR1 and CDR2 from the germline V gene are MNHNS and SASEGT. Trimming took 6 bases from V and 10 from J, leaving 18 bases between them. The chain's CDR3 is CASRLGQTKGKLFF. DNA for the CDR3: TGTGCCAGCAGACTCGGTCAAACTAAAGGAAAACTGTTTTTT.

The gene calls are TRBV7-2 and TRBJ1-2; tentatively, D is TRBD1 (6 bases). Germline V gene lookup returns CDR1 SGHTA and CDR2 FQGNSA. This CDR3 region has 14 residues. The germline V and J ends were trimmed by 5 bases and 4 bases, with 14 bases remaining between them. CDR3 sequence: CASSPAGQPYGYTF. The CDR3 nucleotides are TGTGCCAGCAGCCCAGCCGGACAGCCCTATGGCTACACCTTC.

This clone was counted between two and nine times. This chain joins TRBV4-1 and TRBJ2-3; no definite D call. The CDR3 is 13 amino acids. CDR1 and CDR2 (germline): MGHRA, YSYEKL. The V gene lost 4 bases and the J gene lost 4 bases, with 9 bases spanning the gap. CDR3 residues: CASSPQVSDTQYF. CDR3 nucleotides: TGCGCCAGCAGCCCCCAGGTATCAGATACGCAGTATTTT.

The J gene is TRBJ2-5, the V gene TRBV29-1; 7 nucleotides agree with TRBD2. Per germline, CDR1 SQVTM and CDR2 ANQGSEA. CDR3 size: 12 residues. V lost 6 bases, J lost 5 bases, and 6 bases stayed unmatched. Here the CDR3 DNA reads TGCAGCGTGAAGGGAGGGGCCGAGACCCAGTACTTC. It specifies CSVKGGAETQYF.

The V and J genes are TRBV30 and TRBJ1-4; TRBD1 might be the D (6 bases). Trimming cost V 4 bases and J 3 bases, with 12 bases left between them. CDR3 length: 14 residues. Germline values: CDR1 GTSNPN, CDR2 SVGIG (reference sequence). The CDR3 DNA follows: TGTGCCTGGATGGGGGGGGCCGCTAATGAAAAACTGTTTTTT. Translated: CAWMGGAANEKLFF.

This clone occurred many times. This chain links TRBV6-1 with TRBJ1-2; D is uncertain. This CDR3 is built from 10 residues. In germline, CDR1 is MNHNS, CDR2 SASEGT. Trimming took off 2 bases at V and 7 bases at J, with 2 bases between the two ends. CDR3 amino acids: CASSERGYTF. CDR3 nucleotide sequence: TGTGCCAGCAGTGAACGTGGCTACACCTTC.

This clone was seen at least ten times. V and J are TRBV28 and TRBJ2-6; no definite D call. This CDR3 is 17 amino acids long. V lost 4 bases to trimming and J lost 0 bases, with 13 bases between them. Looked up from germline, CDR1 is MDHEN and CDR2 is SYDVKM. This CDR3 is CASSSAATGSGANVLTF. The CDR3 DNA is TGTGCCAGCAGTTCTGCCGCCACCGGCTCTGGGGCCAACGTCCTGACTTTC.

The chain is built from TRBV10-3 and TRBJ1-1; no firm D call. CDR3 size: 16 residues. Germline CDR1 is ENHRY and CDR2 is SYGVKD. Trimming took off 3 bases at V and 3 bases at J, with 17 bases between the two ends. CDR3 nucleotide sequence: TGTGCCATCAGTGAAATGGGAGACGGTGCGGACACTGAAGCTTTCTTT. Its translation: CAISEMGDGADTEAFF.

The chain carries TRBV27 and TRBJ2-7; TRBD2 matches at 7 bases. The CDR3 is made up of 14 amino acids. With 6 bases clipped from V and 4 bases from J, the junction kept 9 bases outside the gene matches. CDR1 is MNHEY, CDR2 SMNVEV, per germline (reference sequence). The CDR3 DNA follows: TGTGCCAGCAGAATCAGGGAGGGCGGTTACGAGCAGTACTTC. Protein sequence: CASRIREGGYEQYF.

The V and J genes are TRBV25-1 and TRBJ2-3, with 8 bases identical to TRBD2. The CDR3 runs to 17 residues. J gave up 0 bases and V 5 bases, and 10 bases lay outside the gene matches. The germline gives CDR1 MGHDK, CDR2 SYGVNS. CDR3: CASSQRSGKASTDTQYF. CDR3 sequence (DNA): TGTGCCAGCAGTCAACGTAGCGGGAAAGCTAGCACAGATACGCAGTATTTT. The whole variable domain, remainder taken from reference TRBV25-1 and TRBJ2-3, is EADIYQTPRYLVIGTGKKITLECSQTMGHDKMYWYQQDPGMELHLIHYSYGVNSTEKGDLSSESTVSRIRTEHFPLTLESARPSHTSQYLCASSQRSGKASTDTQYFGPGTRLTVL.

The chain carries TRBV27 and TRBJ2-3, with 8 bases identical to TRBD2. J was trimmed by 5 bases and V by 4 bases; bases with no gene match: 20. Per germline, CDR1 MNHEY and CDR2 SMNVEV (reference sequence). This CDR3 has 19 residues. CDR3 nucleotides: TGTGCCAGCAGTTCCATAACCCGACATGACGGGAGGGCCAGAGATACGCAGTATTTT. It codes for CASSSITRHDGRARDTQYF.

The chain couples TRBV19 to TRBJ1-1, with a possible D match to TRBD1 (6 bases). This CDR3 contains 15 residues. Germline CDR1 reads LNHDA; CDR2 reads SQIVND (reference sequence). V shed 7 bases and J shed 0 bases, with 15 bases lying between them. CDR3: CASTPLAGVNTEAFF. As DNA, the CDR3 is TGTGCCAGTACCCCCCTGGCAGGGGTGAACACTGAAGCTTTCTTT.

The J gene is TRBJ2-7, the V gene TRBV4-1; the match to TRBD1 covers 7 bases. The germline V gene encodes CDR1 MGHRA and CDR2 YSYEKL. This CDR3 is built from 15 residues. Unmatched junction bases numbered 8, after V lost 4 bases and J lost 2 bases. The CDR3: CASSRQQGFPYEQYF. DNA for the CDR3: TGCGCCAGCAGCCGGCAACAGGGGTTCCCCTACGAGCAGTACTTC.

The chain combines TRBV7-8 with TRBJ2-5, with a weak D call TRBD2 (6 bases). V lost 6 bases to trimming and J lost 5 bases, with 13 bases between them. Germline V gene lookup returns CDR1 SGHVS and CDR2 FQNEAQ. This CDR3 spans 13 amino acids. For the CDR3, the DNA is TGTGCCAGCAGGGCTAGAGGAGGGGAGACCCAGTACTTC. The encoded protein is CASRARGGETQYF.

The V and J genes are TRBV6-1 and TRBJ2-1, with D maybe TRBD2 (5 bases). CDR3 length: 12 amino acids. V was pared by 8 bases and J by 7 bases, with 12 bases between. CDR1 is MNHNS and CDR2 is SASEGT in the germline V gene. This CDR3 reads CASCRGWNEQFF. CDR3 bases: TGTGCCAGCTGTCGGGGTTGGAATGAGCAGTTCTTC.

The chain combines TRBV19 with TRBJ2-7; 15 nucleotides agree with TRBD2. The germline V gene has CDR1 LNHDA and CDR2 SQIVND (reference sequence). V gave up 4 bases and J gave up 7 bases; unmatched junction bases: 5. This CDR3 spans 15 amino acids. CDR3 DNA: TGTGCCAGTAGTAAACAAGGGACTAGCGGGAGGGAGCAGTACTTC. It specifies CASSKQGTSGREQYF.

The rearrangement links TRBV15 to TRBJ2-3; the D gene is possibly TRBD2 (5 bases). Per the germline V gene, CDR1 is LNHNV and CDR2 is YYDKDF (reference sequence). The CDR3 runs 14 residues. Trimming pared 0 bases from V and 4 bases from J, leaving 8 bases between. The CDR3 region has the DNA TGTGCCACCAGCAGAGACCCGGGATCAGATACGCAGTATTTT. Residues: CATSRDPGSDTQYF.

The chain joins TRBV7-9 to TRBJ2-1; 10 nucleotides agree with TRBD1. Germline loops: CDR1 SEHNR, CDR2 FQNEAQ (reference sequence). The CDR3 has 16 residues. V trimming: 6 bases; J trimming: 6 bases; junction bases outside the gene matches: 11. The CDR3 DNA follows: TGTGCCAGCAGTCGCGGGACAGGGGCATGGAGCAATGAGCAGTTCTTC. This gives the protein CASSRGTGAWSNEQFF.

This clone was picked up a small number of times. This clone may be a read error of a much larger clone one base away. The rearrangement joins TRBV2 to TRBJ1-5; tentative D call: TRBD1 (6 bases). Germline assignment: CDR1 SNHLY and CDR2 FYNNEI. CDR3 length: 15 amino acids. V was shortened by 6 bases and J by 1 base, with 13 bases between the two germline ends. This chain's CDR3 is CASRPTGLSNQPQHF. In DNA, the CDR3 is TGTGCCAGCAGACCCACAGGGTTGAGCAATCAGCCCCAGCATTTT. The entire variable domain, with the rest obtained from reference TRBV2 and TRBJ1-5, is as follows: EPEVTQTPSHQVTQMGQEVILRCVPISNHLYFYWYRQILGQKVEFLVSFYNNEISEKSEIFDDQFSVERPDGSNFTLKIRSTKLEDSAMYFCASRPTGLSNQPQHFGDGTRLSIL.

This sequence joins TRBV7-6 and TRBJ2-1, with 7 bases identical to TRBD2. Germline V gene lookup returns CDR1 SGHVS and CDR2 FNYEAQ. This CDR3 is 14 amino acids long. Unmatched junction bases numbered 4, after V lost 3 bases and J lost 5 bases. In DNA, the CDR3 is TGTGCCAGCAGCTTGGCGGGAGTGGACAATGAGCAGTTCTTC. The encoded protein is CASSLAGVDNEQFF.

The gene calls are TRBV6-5 and TRBJ1-5, with 7 nucleotides matching TRBD1. CDR1 MNHEY and CDR2 SVGAGI come from the germline V gene. With 8 bases clipped from V and 5 bases from J, the junction kept 9 bases outside the gene matches. The length of the CDR3 is 14 residues. The CDR3 protein is CASSTQGQYQPQHF. CDR3 coding DNA: TGTGCCAGCTCCACGCAGGGACAGTATCAGCCCCAGCATTTT.

The chain has TRBV9 and TRBJ1-2; 7 nucleotides align to TRBD1. This CDR3 contains 14 residues. The V and J ends lost 0 bases and 7 bases, in that order; junction bases with no gene match: 6. CDR1 is SGDLS and CDR2 is YYNGEE in the germline V gene. The CDR3 reads CASSVEYRGSGYTF. The CDR3, as DNA: TGTGCCAGCAGCGTAGAGTACAGGGGAAGTGGCTACACCTTC.

Only a few counts were recorded for this clone. This chain uses TRBV29-1 with TRBJ2-3, with 7 positions matching TRBD2. The CDR3 loop spans 13 amino acids. Germline V CDR1 and CDR2: SQVTM, ANQGSEA. Unmatched junction bases numbered 5, after V lost 7 bases and J lost 1 base. The CDR3 DNA is TGCAGCGCGGGAGGTTACGGCACAGATACGCAGTATTTT. Translated: CSAGGYGTDTQYF.

The V gene is TRBV5-4, the J gene TRBJ1-2; 8 bases align to TRBD1. The CDR3 contains 14 residues. The germline CDR1 and CDR2 sequences are SGHNT and YYREEE (reference sequence). The trim removed 4 bases at V and 4 bases at J, leaving 6 bases unmatched. CDR3 in DNA: TGTGCCAGCAGCGCGGGACAGGCGGGCTATGGCTACACCTTC. Translated: CASSAGQAGYGYTF.